Each of the 5 T cell receptor beta chains below was sequenced from the same sample in a study of blood T cell repertoires in COVID-19. Clones were sequenced by immunoSEQ multiplex PCR, and TCRdb holds only the in-frame ones, with some missing. This table holds about 26,000 clones, roughly 90% found once. Sequenced input: peripheral blood. These receptors all come from a human donor in a cohort sampled during active COVID-19.

The V and J genes are TRBV28 and TRBJ2-7, with 7 bases fitting TRBD2. With 6 bases clipped from V and 6 bases from J, the junction kept 8 bases outside the gene matches. Germline CDR1 and CDR2: MDHEN and SYDVKM. This CDR3 region has 13 residues. Written as DNA, the CDR3 is TGTGCCAGCAGCACCTCTGGCGGGAGCGAGCAGTACTTC. Protein product: CASSTSGGSEQYF.

The CDR3 DNA sequence: TGCAGTGCTAGTAAATCCTTCTATGGCAATCAGCCCCAGCATTTT. This encodes CSASKSFYGNQPQHF. The chain recombines TRBV20-1 with TRBJ1-5, with no clear D. Germline V gene lookup returns CDR1 DFQATT and CDR2 SNEGSKA (reference sequence). V lost 3 bases and J 2 bases, leaving 14 bases between the germline ends. The CDR3 is made up of 15 amino acids.

This clone was recorded only once. This sequence joins TRBV6-5 and TRBJ1-5; D remains ambiguous. CDR3 length: 13 residues. CDR1 is MNHEY, CDR2 SVGAGI, per germline. V was trimmed by 8 bases and J by 3 bases, leaving 11 bases between them. As DNA, the CDR3 is TGTGCCAGCGTCCTGGTCTACAATCAGCCCCAGCATTTT. Amino acid sequence: CASVLVYNQPQHF.

The chain couples TRBV24-1 to TRBJ2-3; D uncertain. CDR1 and CDR2 from the germline V gene are KGHDR and SFDVKD. The CDR3 has 16 residues. V was cut by 6 bases and J by 2 bases, with 17 bases left in between. CDR3 sequence (DNA): TGTGCCACCAGTTCGCGGAGCGCCCTTTTCACAGATACGCAGTATTTT. This encodes CATSSRSALFTDTQYF.

This rearrangement joins TRBV7-3 to TRBJ1-2; the D is unclear. Per the germline V gene, CDR1 is SGHTA and CDR2 is FQGTGA. This CDR3 has 14 amino acids. Trimming pared 0 bases from V and 0 bases from J, leaving 5 bases between. The CDR3 here is CASSLTATNYGYTF. The CDR3, as DNA: TGTGCCAGCAGCTTAACGGCAACTAACTATGGCTACACCTTC.